Detailed here is one T cell receptor (beta chain). Antigen: not known. A read error may explain this, as a much larger clone is one base away. Using RNA template, CDR3s of TCR alpha and beta were amplified with iRepertoire arm-PCR. TCRdb ran MiXCR on the multiplex PCR reads and lists one entry per CDR3 protein. The sample comprises about 130,000 distinct CDR3 sequences, approximately 23% of which are singletons, and 13% to 15% rests with the top ten. In germline, CDR1 is SEHNR, CDR2 FQNEAQ (reference sequence). This CDR3 contains 13 residues. The data stem from a study of glioma-infiltrating T cells. Points from the study as a whole: CDR3 overlap between tissue and blood was very small. Gliomas, especially low-grade, showed above-expected tissue-blood divergence; non-neoplastic patients showed below.

The V call is TRBV7-9, the J call TRBJ2-7; TRBD1 matches at 7 bases. The sequence derives from a human donor with low-grade glioma or glioblastoma, undergoing nonglioma brain surgery, or in good health (not recorded which). Sequencing used glioma tissue, nonneoplastic brain tissue, or PBMCs (not recorded which). The CDR3 nucleotides are TGTGCCATCAGCTTACAGGGGTACTACGAGCAGTACTTC. Amino acids: CAISLQGYYEQYF.